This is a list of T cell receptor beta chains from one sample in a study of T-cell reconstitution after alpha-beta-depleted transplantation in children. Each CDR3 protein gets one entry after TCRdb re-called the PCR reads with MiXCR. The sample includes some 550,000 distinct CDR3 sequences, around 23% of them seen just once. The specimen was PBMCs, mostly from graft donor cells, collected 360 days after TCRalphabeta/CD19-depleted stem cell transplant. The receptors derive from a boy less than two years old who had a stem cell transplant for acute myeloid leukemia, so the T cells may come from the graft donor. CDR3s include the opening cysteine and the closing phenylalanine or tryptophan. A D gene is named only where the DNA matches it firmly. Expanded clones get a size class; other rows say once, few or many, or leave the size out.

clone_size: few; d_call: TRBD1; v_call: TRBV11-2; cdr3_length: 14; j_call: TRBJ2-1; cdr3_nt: TGTGCCAGCAGCTCCGGGACAGGACTTTATGAGCAGTTCTTC; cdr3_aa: CASSSGTGLYEQFF
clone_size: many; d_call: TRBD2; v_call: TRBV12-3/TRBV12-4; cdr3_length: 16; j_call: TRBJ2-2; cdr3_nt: TGTGCCAGCAGTTTGCGGGGGGGTTCGAACACCGGGGAGCTGTTTTTT; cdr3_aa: CASSLRGGSNTGELFF
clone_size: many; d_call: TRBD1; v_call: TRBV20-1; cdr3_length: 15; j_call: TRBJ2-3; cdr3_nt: TGCAGTGCCACTCCCCGACAGGGTTTAGCAGATACGCAGTATTTT; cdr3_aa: CSATPRQGLADTQYF
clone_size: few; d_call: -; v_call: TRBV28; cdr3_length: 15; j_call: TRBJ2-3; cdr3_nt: TGTGCCAGCAGTTTTGGAGGGACCTACCTTGATACGCAGTATTTT; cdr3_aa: CASSFGGTYLDTQYF
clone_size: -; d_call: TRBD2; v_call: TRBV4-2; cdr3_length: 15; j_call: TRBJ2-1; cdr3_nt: TGTGCCAGCAGCCCCGGGACTAGCGGGGACGGCGAGCAGTTCTTC; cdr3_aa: CASSPGTSGDGEQFF
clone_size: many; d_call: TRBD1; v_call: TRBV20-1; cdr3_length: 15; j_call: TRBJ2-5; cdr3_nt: TGCAGTGCTAGAGATCCTAGGGGGCAAGGCGAGACCCAGTACTTC; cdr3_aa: CSARDPRGQGETQYF
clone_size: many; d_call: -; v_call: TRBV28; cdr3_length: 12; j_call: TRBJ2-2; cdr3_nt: TGTGCCAGCGGCGGACCCCCCGGGGAGCTGTTTTTT; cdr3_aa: CASGGPPGELFF
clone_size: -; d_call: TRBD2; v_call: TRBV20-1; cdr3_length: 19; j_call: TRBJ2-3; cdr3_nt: TGCAGTGCTAGGGACTTTGGGGCTAGCGGGGGTTCCCTGACGGATACGCAGTATTTT; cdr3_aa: CSARDFGASGGSLTDTQYF
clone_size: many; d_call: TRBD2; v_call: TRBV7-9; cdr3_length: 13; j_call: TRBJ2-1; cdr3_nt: TGTGCCAGCAGCTTCGGGGGGAGGGATGAGCAGTTCTTC; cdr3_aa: CASSFGGRDEQFF
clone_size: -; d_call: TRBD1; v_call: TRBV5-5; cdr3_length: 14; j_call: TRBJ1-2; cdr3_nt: TGTGCCAGCAGCTTAGGGACAGACAACTATGGCTACACCTTC; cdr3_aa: CASSLGTDNYGYTF
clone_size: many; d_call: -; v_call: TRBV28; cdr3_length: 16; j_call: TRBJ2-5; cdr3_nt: TGTGCCAGCAGTCAACCCCCGCAAGGGGCGGAGGAGACCCAGTACTTC; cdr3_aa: CASSQPPQGAEETQYF
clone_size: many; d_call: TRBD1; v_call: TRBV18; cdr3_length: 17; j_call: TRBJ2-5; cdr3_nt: TGTGCCAGCTCACCACGGGACAGGGGCTTCGGGTCAGAGACCCAGTACTTC; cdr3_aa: CASSPRDRGFGSETQYF
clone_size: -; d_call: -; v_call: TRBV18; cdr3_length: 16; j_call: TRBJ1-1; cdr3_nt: TGTGCCAGCTCACGTATAGCCCGGGGGGGACGCGAGGAAGCTTTCTTT; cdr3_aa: CASSRIARGGREEAFF
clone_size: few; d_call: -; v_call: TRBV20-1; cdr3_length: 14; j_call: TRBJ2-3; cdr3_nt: TGCAGTGCTATTCTGGCGGGGCGGGCAGATACGCAGTATTTT; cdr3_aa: CSAILAGRADTQYF
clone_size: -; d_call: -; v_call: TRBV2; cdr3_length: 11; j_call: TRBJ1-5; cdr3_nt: TGTGCCAGCAGTTATCATCAGCCCCAGCATTTT; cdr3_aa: CASSYHQPQHF